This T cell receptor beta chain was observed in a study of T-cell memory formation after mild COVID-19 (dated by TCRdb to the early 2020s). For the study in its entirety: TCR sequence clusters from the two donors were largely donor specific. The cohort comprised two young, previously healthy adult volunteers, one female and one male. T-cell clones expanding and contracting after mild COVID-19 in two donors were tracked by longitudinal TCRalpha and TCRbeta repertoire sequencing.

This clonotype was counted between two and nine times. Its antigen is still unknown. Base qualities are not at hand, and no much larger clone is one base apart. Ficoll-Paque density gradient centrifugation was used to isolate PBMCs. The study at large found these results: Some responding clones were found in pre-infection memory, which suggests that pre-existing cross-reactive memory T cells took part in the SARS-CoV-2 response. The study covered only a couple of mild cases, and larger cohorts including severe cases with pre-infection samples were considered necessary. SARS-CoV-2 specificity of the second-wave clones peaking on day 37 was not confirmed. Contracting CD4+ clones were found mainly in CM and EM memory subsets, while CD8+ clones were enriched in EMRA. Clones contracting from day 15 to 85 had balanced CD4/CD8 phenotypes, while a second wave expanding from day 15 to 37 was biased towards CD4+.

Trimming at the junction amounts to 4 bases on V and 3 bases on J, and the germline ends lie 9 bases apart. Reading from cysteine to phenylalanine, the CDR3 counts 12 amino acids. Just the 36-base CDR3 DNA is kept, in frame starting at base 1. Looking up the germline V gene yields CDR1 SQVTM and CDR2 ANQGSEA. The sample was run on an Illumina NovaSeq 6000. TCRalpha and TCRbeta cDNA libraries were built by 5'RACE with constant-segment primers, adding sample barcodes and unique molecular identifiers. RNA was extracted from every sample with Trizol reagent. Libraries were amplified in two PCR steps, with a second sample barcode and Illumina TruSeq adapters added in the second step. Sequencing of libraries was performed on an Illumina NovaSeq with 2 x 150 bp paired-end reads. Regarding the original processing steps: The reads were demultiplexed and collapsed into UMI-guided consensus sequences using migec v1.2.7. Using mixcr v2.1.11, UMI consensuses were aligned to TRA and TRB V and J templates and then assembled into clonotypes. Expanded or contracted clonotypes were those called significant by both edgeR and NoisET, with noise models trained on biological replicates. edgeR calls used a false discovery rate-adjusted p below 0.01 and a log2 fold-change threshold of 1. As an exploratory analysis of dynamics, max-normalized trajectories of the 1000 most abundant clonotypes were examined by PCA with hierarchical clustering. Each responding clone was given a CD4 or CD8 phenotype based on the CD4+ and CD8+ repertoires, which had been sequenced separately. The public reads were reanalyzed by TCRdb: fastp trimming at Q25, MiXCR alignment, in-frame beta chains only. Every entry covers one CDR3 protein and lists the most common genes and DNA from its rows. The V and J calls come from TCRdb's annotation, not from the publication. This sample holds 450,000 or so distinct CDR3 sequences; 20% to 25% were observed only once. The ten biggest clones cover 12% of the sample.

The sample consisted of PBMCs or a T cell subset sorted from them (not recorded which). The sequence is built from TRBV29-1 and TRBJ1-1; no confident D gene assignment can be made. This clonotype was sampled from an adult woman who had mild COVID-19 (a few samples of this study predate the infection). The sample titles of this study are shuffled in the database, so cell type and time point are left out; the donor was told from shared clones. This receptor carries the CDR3 CSVGWGDTEAFF. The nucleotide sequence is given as TGCAGCGTTGGTTGGGGAGACACTGAAGCTTTCTTT.